A single sample is the source of the 16 T cell receptor beta chains below, sequenced in a study of blood T cells in healthy people across ages. Primers used in a second PCR of about 7 to 12 cycles were a sample-barcoded 5' primer and a J-beta primer mix. TCRdb re-derived calls from the 5' RACE reads in MiXCR, one entry per CDR3 protein. This sample has fewer than 1,000,000 distinct CDR3 sequences; roughly 44% occur once, and the top ten carry around 18%. The sequenced material came from blood. These receptors were taken from a man in his 60s in good health.

The chain carries TRBV5-1 and TRBJ2-3; 8 bases align to TRBD2. The CDR3 runs 17 residues. The germline V gene encodes CDR1 SGHRS and CDR2 YFSETQ. Trimming removed 3 bases from V and 0 bases from J; junction bases left unmatched: 9. In DNA, the CDR3 is TGCGCCAGCAGCTCCTCGGTTGGCGGGGGGAGCACAGATACGCAGTATTTT. Its translation: CASSSSVGGGSTDTQYF. Full variable domain (missing parts from reference TRBV5-1 and TRBJ2-3): KAGVTQTPRYLIKTRGQQVTLSCSPISGHRSVSWYQQTPGQGLQFLFEYFSETQRNKGNFPGRFSGRQFSNSRSEMNVSTLELGDSALYLCASSSSVGGGSTDTQYFGPGTRLTVL.

The chain couples TRBV12-3 or TRBV12-4 to TRBJ2-2; perhaps TRBD2 as D (5 bases). The CDR3 runs 16 residues. V was cut by 3 bases and J by 1 base, with 12 bases left in between. The CDR3 here is CASSFMKGVNTGELFF. The DNA for the CDR3 is TGTGCCAGCAGTTTCATGAAGGGAGTGAACACCGGGGAGCTGTTTTTT.

This clonotype was recorded at least ten times. The V and J genes are TRBV9 and TRBJ2-2, with TRBD2 identical over 9 bases. The germline V gene encodes CDR1 SGDLS and CDR2 YYNGEE. The CDR3 totals 17 residues. V was pared by 3 bases and J by 5 bases, with 11 bases of the junction left unmatched. The DNA for the CDR3 is TGTGCCAGCAGCGACCCCCCGAGCGGGGGGTTAACCGGGGAGCTGTTTTTT. The encoded protein is CASSDPPSGGLTGELFF.

CDR3 in amino acids: CASSLFQGTPEQYF. DNA of the CDR3: TGTGCCAGCAGTTTATTCCAAGGGACTCCGGAGCAGTACTTC. The chain links TRBV27 to TRBJ2-7; D perhaps matches TRBD2 (6 bases). Germline CDR1 reads MNHEY; CDR2 reads SMNVEV (reference sequence). The CDR3 runs to 14 residues. The V end lost 1 base, the J end lost 7 bases, and 14 bases lay between the germline ends.

The chain couples TRBV12-3 or TRBV12-4 to TRBJ2-7, with 10 positions matching TRBD2. With 6 bases clipped from V and 1 base from J, the junction kept 3 bases outside the gene matches. The CDR3 totals 14 residues. CDR3: CASRSSGGSYEQYF. The CDR3 region has the DNA TGTGCCAGCAGGTCTAGCGGGGGATCCTACGAGCAGTACTTC.

V is TRBV29-1 and J is TRBJ2-5, with TRBD2 matching 11 bases. The germline gives CDR1 SQVTM, CDR2 ANQGSEA. The V gene end was trimmed by 7 bases and the J gene end by 11 bases; junction bases not matched to a gene: 15. This CDR3 has 14 residues. The CDR3 coding sequence is TGCAGCGCGATACTAGCGGGAGTTGATAATGAGCAGTACTTC. Translation: CSAILAGVDNEQYF.

The J gene is TRBJ1-2, the V gene TRBV7-9, with D maybe TRBD1 (5 bases). Trimming took 4 bases from V and 2 from J, leaving 14 bases between them. Germline CDR1 is SEHNR and CDR2 is FQNEAQ (reference sequence). This CDR3 is 15 amino acids long. CDR3 region: CASSSPRTRNYGYTF. CDR3 bases: TGTGCCAGCAGCTCCCCTCGGACAAGAAACTATGGCTACACCTTC.

This clonotype came up a few times. This sequence joins TRBV12-5 and TRBJ2-1; no definite D call. The germline V and J ends were trimmed by 5 bases and 5 bases, with 16 bases remaining between them. The germline V gene encodes CDR1 LGHNT and CDR2 FRNRAP. This CDR3 is built from 15 residues. This CDR3 is CASGPGQGYNNEQFF. CDR3 sequence (DNA): TGTGCTAGTGGTCCCGGTCAAGGTTACAACAATGAGCAGTTCTTC.

The chain carries TRBV7-9 and TRBJ2-7, with a weak D call TRBD2 (5 bases). The better agreement between TRBJ2-5 and the DNA end casts doubt on the J call. Germline V lookup: CDR1 SEHNR, CDR2 FQNEAQ (reference sequence). The CDR3 is made up of 12 amino acids. CDR3 DNA: TGTGCCAGCAGCCCCGGGAAGAAGACCCAGTACTTC. It is translated as CASSPGKKTQYF.

This chain links TRBV3-1 with TRBJ2-5, with 7 bases identical to TRBD2. With 0 bases clipped from V and 5 bases from J, the junction kept 15 bases outside the gene matches. Germline V CDR1 and CDR2: LGHDT, YNNKEL (reference sequence). This CDR3 is built from 18 residues. CDR3 nucleotides: TGTGCCAGCAGCCAAGAGTGGGAGGGCGGGGCTTTTTCGGAGACCCAGTACTTC. This codes for CASSQEWEGGAFSETQYF.

This rearrangement joins TRBV5-5 to TRBJ2-3; 10 positions agree with TRBD1. V was clipped by 4 bases and J by 5 bases; unmatched bases: 7. CDR1 and CDR2 (germline): SGHKS, YYEKEE (reference sequence). CDR3 length equals 15 residues. The CDR3 here is CASSRTGGSGDTQYF. The CDR3 DNA reads TGTGCCAGCAGCCGGACAGGGGGTAGTGGAGATACGCAGTATTTT.

V and J are TRBV7-2 and TRBJ2-7; 9 nucleotides agree with TRBD2. Looked up from germline, CDR1 is SGHTA and CDR2 is FQGNSA. The CDR3 has 18 amino acids. V was pared by 0 bases and J by 4 bases, with 13 bases of the junction left unmatched. The CDR3 spells CASSLAPRLAGGIYEQYF. The DNA for the CDR3 is TGTGCCAGCAGCTTAGCGCCCAGGCTGGCGGGGGGGATATACGAGCAGTACTTC.

This chain connects TRBV6-2 or TRBV6-3 to TRBJ2-1, with TRBD2 identical over 7 bases. Losses at the gene ends were 2 bases for V and 0 bases for J; bases not matched to a gene: 1. The V gene's germline CDR1 is MNHEY and CDR2 SVGEGT. The length of the CDR3 is 15 residues. The CDR3 sequence: CASSYRDYSYNEQFF. The CDR3 DNA reads as TGTGCCAGCAGTTACCGGGACTACTCCTACAATGAGCAGTTCTTC.

The rearrangement uses TRBV11-2 and TRBJ2-7, with D perhaps TRBD1 or TRBD2 (5 bases each). This CDR3 has 16 amino acids. Trimming shortened V by 5 bases and J by 0 bases, and 17 bases separated the two germline ends. CDR1 and CDR2 from the germline V gene are SGHAT and FQNNGV. In nucleotides, the CDR3 is TGTGCCAGCAGCCCCCGGATTGGGACGGGCTCCTACGAGCAGTACTTC. The encoded protein is CASSPRIGTGSYEQYF.

The chain links TRBV9 to TRBJ2-5; 7 bases match TRBD1. The DNA matches TRBJ2-7 better at its end, which makes the J call doubtful. The V gene's germline CDR1 is SGDLS and CDR2 YYNGEE. The CDR3 has 14 residues. The CDR3 protein is CASSVGTGVAEQYF. For the CDR3, the DNA is TGTGCCAGCAGCGTAGGTACAGGGGTTGCCGAGCAGTACTTC.

The chain employs TRBV20-1 and TRBJ1-2; weak D call: TRBD1 (5 bases). CDR1 is DFQATT, CDR2 SNEGSKA, per germline (reference sequence). The CDR3 is made up of 15 amino acids. Trimming left V 0 bases short and J 5 bases short, with 16 bases between. The CDR3 DNA reads as TGCAGTGCTAGAGATTCTAAGGACAACGCGTATGGCTACACCTTC. Protein: CSARDSKDNAYGYTF.